The 20 T cell receptor beta chains below all came from one sample that was sequenced in a study of PD-1 blockade in classical Hodgkin lymphoma. Time point here: cycle 4 day 1 (C4D1), after around six weeks of nivolumab. All trial patients relapsed after autologous stem cell transplantation. Generated by immunoSEQ multiplex PCR, the TCRdb table keeps only in-frame clones and is missing some. The profile covers around 24,000 clones, with more than 65% appearing a single time and 22% taken by the ten largest. Here the sequenced sample was peripheral blood mononuclear cells (PBMCs), taken before the fourth cycle of nivolumab. The receptors derive from a human donor with classical Hodgkin lymphoma.

This clone is judged medium-sized. This sequence joins TRBV6-5 and TRBJ1-5; tentatively, D is TRBD1 (6 bases). Germline CDR1 and CDR2: MNHEY and SVGAGI. The CDR3 is made up of 15 amino acids. V shed 5 bases and J shed 2 bases, with 13 bases lying between them. CDR3 nucleotides: TGTGCCAGCAGTCCCCGGTCAGGGGGCAATCAGCCCCAGCATTTT. Translating it yields CASSPRSGGNQPQHF.

This clone was detected once. The chain is built from TRBV19 and TRBJ1-5, with a possible D match to TRBD1 (5 bases). The CDR3 is 17 amino acids. CDR1 and CDR2 (germline): LNHDA, SQIVND (reference sequence). V gave up 7 bases and J gave up 0 bases, with 19 bases separating them. The CDR3 bases are TGTGCCAGTACACACCATCGCAGGGCAGATAGCAATCAGCCCCAGCATTTT. It codes for CASTHHRRADSNQPQHF.

The CDR3 spells CATRSYTEAFF. In nucleotides, the CDR3 is TGTGCCACCAGATCTTATACTGAAGCTTTCTTT. The chain employs TRBV27 and TRBJ1-1; D is unclear. Trimming left V 10 bases short and J 5 bases short, with 11 bases between. The germline CDR1 and CDR2 sequences are MNHEY and SMNVEV (reference sequence). The CDR3 is 11 amino acids.

The gene calls are TRBV2 and TRBJ1-6; D is unclear. The CDR3 sequence is 14 residues long. V lost 8 bases and J 7 bases, leaving 15 bases between the germline ends. CDR1 and CDR2 (germline): SNHLY, FYNNEI. The DNA of the CDR3 is TGTGCCAGCGGAGTCACACAAAGCAATTCACCCCTCCACTTT. Residues: CASGVTQSNSPLHF.

The chain links TRBV27 to TRBJ2-7; 14 bases match TRBD2. V lost 5 bases, J lost 7 bases, and 4 bases stayed unmatched. CDR3 length: 14 amino acids. Germline loops: CDR1 MNHEY, CDR2 SMNVEV (reference sequence). This chain's CDR3 is CASSGTSGRREQYF. CDR3 in DNA: TGTGCCAGCAGTGGGACTAGCGGGAGAAGGGAGCAGTACTTC.

The J gene is TRBJ2-5, the V gene TRBV10-2; TRBD2 agrees at 9 bases. The J segment lost 7 bases and the V segment lost 4 bases, leaving 4 bases of the junction unmatched. Germline V gene lookup returns CDR1 WSHSY and CDR2 SAAADI. This CDR3 is built from 13 residues. Written as DNA, the CDR3 is TGCGCCAGCAGTGGCGGGGGGGCCGGGACCCAGTACTTC. It is translated as CASSGGGAGTQYF.

This clone turned up a few times. The DNA for the CDR3 is TGTGCCAGCAAGACAATAGCGGGGGGCCTCACCGGGGAGCTGTTTTTT. Its protein product is CASKTIAGGLTGELFF. The V call is TRBV7-6, the J call TRBJ2-2, with 10 bases identical to TRBD2. The germline gives CDR1 SGHVS, CDR2 FNYEAQ. V lost 7 bases, J lost 4 bases, and 9 bases stayed unmatched. The CDR3 has 16 residues.

The CDR3 DNA follows: TGTGCCAGCAGGCCTGTCTATGAAGAGACCCAGTACTTC. It translates to CASRPVYEETQYF. The gene calls are TRBV28 and TRBJ2-5; no definite D call. The V end was cut by 6 bases, the J end by 3 bases, with 11 bases between. Germline V gene lookup returns CDR1 MDHEN and CDR2 SYDVKM. The CDR3 spans 13 residues.

The chain links TRBV9 to TRBJ2-5; 10 positions agree with TRBD2. The CDR3 is 15 amino acids. The V gene's germline CDR1 is SGDLS and CDR2 YYNGEE. CDR3 sequence (DNA): TGTGCTCTGGAAGCGGGGGGGCCGGGTCAAGAGACCCAGTACTTC. Protein: CALEAGGPGQETQYF.

The chain is built from TRBV21-1 and TRBJ2-1; TRBD2, as called in the table, went unchecked against the DNA. TRBV21-1 is a documented pseudogene. There are 13 residues in the CDR3. The CDR3 loop reads CASRWRAYNEQFF. For the CDR3, the DNA is TGTGCCAGCAGGTGGCGGGCGTACAATGAGCAGTTCTTC.

The J gene is TRBJ2-7, the V gene TRBV28; no reliable D call. Germline CDR1 reads MDHEN; CDR2 reads SYDVKM. V lost 8 bases and J lost 1, with 3 bases in between. This CDR3 region has 10 residues. DNA of the CDR3: TGTGCCAGCGGATCCTACGAGCAGTACTTC. Translated, it gives CASGSYEQYF.

The CDR3 sequence is CASSLGTGLDYEQYF. The CDR3 DNA reads as TGTGCCAGCAGTTTAGGGACAGGGCTCGATTACGAGCAGTACTTC. This rearrangement joins TRBV28 to TRBJ2-7, with TRBD1 matching over 9 bases. V lost 2 bases and J lost 4; bases outside the gene matches: 6. Germline V CDR1 and CDR2: MDHEN, SYDVKM. The CDR3 covers 15 residues.

V and J are TRBV5-6 and TRBJ2-1; tentatively, D is TRBD2 (6 bases). Germline lookup yields CDR1 SGHDT and CDR2 YYEEEE. Trimming removed 0 bases at V and 5 bases at J, with 15 bases between. The CDR3 covers 16 residues. The CDR3 sequence: CASSLAAGSYDNEQFF. The CDR3 DNA reads TGTGCCAGCAGCTTGGCGGCGGGGTCCTACGACAATGAGCAGTTCTTC.

The chain employs TRBV6-1 and TRBJ2-3; 8 bases agree with TRBD1. V lost 4 bases and J lost 2; bases outside the gene matches: 14. This CDR3 region has 18 residues. Germline CDR1 and CDR2: MNHNS and SASEGT. This chain's CDR3 is CASSAITQGGEDTDTQYF. The DNA for the CDR3 is TGTGCCAGCAGTGCAATTACACAGGGGGGAGAGGACACAGATACGCAGTATTTT.

The chain joins TRBV28 to TRBJ1-1; D is possibly TRBD1 (6 bases). CDR3 length equals 15 residues. Germline V gene data show CDR1 as MDHEN and CDR2 as SYDVKM. Trimming shortened V by 2 bases and J by 5 bases, and 15 bases separated the two germline ends. The CDR3 region has the DNA TGTGCCAGCAGTTTAGCCTGGCAGGGGAGGACTGAAGCTTTCTTT. Amino acids: CASSLAWQGRTEAFF.

The J gene is TRBJ2-7, the V gene TRBV11-3; tentatively, D is TRBD1 (5 bases). The CDR3 spans 15 residues. V dropped 5 bases and J dropped 4 bases, with 18 bases sitting between them. From germline, CDR1 is SGHNT and CDR2 YENEEA. CDR3 in amino acids: CASSATGFGRYEQYF. DNA for the CDR3: TGTGCCAGCAGCGCAACAGGTTTCGGGCGATACGAGCAGTACTTC.

This chain uses TRBV7-7 with TRBJ2-5; D is possibly TRBD2 (6 bases). V shed 0 bases and J shed 5 bases, with 7 bases lying between them. The CDR3 runs to 13 residues. CDR1 is SSHAT, CDR2 FNYEAQ, per germline (reference sequence). The chain's CDR3 is CASSLAGRETQYF. CDR3 nucleotide sequence: TGTGCCAGCAGCTTAGCAGGGAGGGAGACCCAGTACTTC.

V gene TRBV7-9 combines with J gene TRBJ2-5; D remains ambiguous. Germline CDR1 and CDR2: SEHNR and FQNEAQ (reference sequence). Trimming pared 0 bases from V and 0 bases from J, leaving 2 bases between. The CDR3 consists of 13 residues. Here the CDR3 reads CASSLAYQETQYF. CDR3 coding DNA: TGTGCCAGCAGCTTAGCCTACCAAGAGACCCAGTACTTC.

This rearrangement joins TRBV21-1 to TRBJ1-3; the DNA was not used to check the table's D call, TRBD1. TRBV21-1 is reported as a pseudogene. The CDR3 has 17 amino acids. This CDR3 reads CASSTRQGTREWDTIYF. In DNA, the CDR3 is TGTGCCAGCAGCACCCGACAGGGAACGAGGGAATGGGACACCATATATTTT.

This sequence joins TRBV7-2 and TRBJ2-1, with a tentative D call TRBD2 (5 bases). CDR1 and CDR2 from the germline V gene are SGHTA and FQGNSA. V was clipped by 5 bases and J by 6 bases, with 11 bases between them. The CDR3 runs 13 residues. CDR3 sequence reads: CASSTAGLNEQFF. The CDR3, as DNA: TGTGCCAGCAGCACGGCCGGACTCAATGAGCAGTTCTTC.